The TCR beta chain described here comes from a study of cytomegalovirus exposure and HLA in healthy donors. CDR3 size: 14 residues. The germline CDR1 and CDR2 sequences are MNHEY and SVGAGI. V was clipped by 6 bases and J by 6 bases; unmatched bases: 5. This PCR relied on a set of 60 Vbeta primers and 13 Jbeta primers. Profiling relied on immunoSEQ multiplex PCR, and the TCRdb table lists in-frame clones only, not all of them. Counted here are 200,000 to 300,000 clones, roughly 78% occurring once; the ten biggest clones make up approximately 0.47%. Sequencing used PBMCs. The sequence derives from a boy aged 5-17 years in good health and CMV-seronegative. The chain combines TRBV6-5 with TRBJ2-3; 11 bases are a match to TRBD2. CDR3 coding DNA: TGTGCCAGCAGGGTAGCGGGGGGGCTCGATACGCAGTATTTT. This gives the protein CASRVAGGLDTQYF.